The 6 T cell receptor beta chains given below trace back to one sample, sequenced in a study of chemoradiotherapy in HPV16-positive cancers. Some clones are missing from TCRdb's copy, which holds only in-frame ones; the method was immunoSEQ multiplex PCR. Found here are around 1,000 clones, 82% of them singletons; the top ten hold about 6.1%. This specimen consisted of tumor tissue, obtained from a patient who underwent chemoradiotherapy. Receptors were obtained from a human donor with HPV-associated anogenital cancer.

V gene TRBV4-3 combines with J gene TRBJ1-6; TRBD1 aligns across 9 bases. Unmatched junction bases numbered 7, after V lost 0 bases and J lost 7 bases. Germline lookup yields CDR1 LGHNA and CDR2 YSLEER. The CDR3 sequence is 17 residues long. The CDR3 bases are TGCGCCAGCAGCCAAGAATACAGGGGGCCGGGGAATTCACCCCTCCACTTT. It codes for CASSQEYRGPGNSPLHF.

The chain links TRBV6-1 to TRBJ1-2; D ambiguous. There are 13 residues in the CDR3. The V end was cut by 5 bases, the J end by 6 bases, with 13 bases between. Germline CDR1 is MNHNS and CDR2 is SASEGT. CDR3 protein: CASSPQAIHGYTF. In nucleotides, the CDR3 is TGTGCCAGCAGTCCTCAGGCTATACATGGCTACACCTTC.

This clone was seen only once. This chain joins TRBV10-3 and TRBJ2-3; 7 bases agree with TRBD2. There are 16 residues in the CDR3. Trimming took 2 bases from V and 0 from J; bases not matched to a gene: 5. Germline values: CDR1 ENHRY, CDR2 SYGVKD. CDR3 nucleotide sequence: TGTGCCATCAGTGAGGGACGCGGGAGAAGCACAGATACGCAGTATTTT. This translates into CAISEGRGRSTDTQYF.

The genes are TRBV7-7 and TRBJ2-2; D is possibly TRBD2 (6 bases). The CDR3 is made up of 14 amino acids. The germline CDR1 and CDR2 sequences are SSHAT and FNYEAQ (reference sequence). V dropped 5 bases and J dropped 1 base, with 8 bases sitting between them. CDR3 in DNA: TGTGCCAGCAGCCGGGACTTGAACACCGGGGAGCTGTTTTTT. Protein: CASSRDLNTGELFF. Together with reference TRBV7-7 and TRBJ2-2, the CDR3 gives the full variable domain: GAGVSQSPRYKVTKRGQDVTLRCDPISSHATLYWYQQALGQGPEFLTYFNYEAQPDKSGLPSDRFSAERPEGSISTLTIQRTEQRDSAMYRCASSRDLNTGELFFGEGSRLTVL.

Here the CDR3 reads CASSFNPGSYEQYF. The CDR3 DNA reads TGTGCCAGCAGCTTTAATCCGGGATCCTACGAGCAGTACTTC. The chain joins TRBV5-6 to TRBJ2-7, with D possibly TRBD2 on 5 matching bases. Trimming stripped 2 bases from V and 1 base from J, with 10 bases between. This CDR3 region has 14 residues. Looked up from germline, CDR1 is SGHDT and CDR2 is YYEEEE.

The CDR3 DNA sequence: TGTGCCAGCAGCCCCGGGGAGGTGCCGCGGGAGACCCAGTACTTC. Amino acid sequence: CASSPGEVPRETQYF. This chain connects TRBV6-6 to TRBJ2-5; TRBD2 might be the D (6 bases). CDR3 length: 15 residues. The V and J ends lost 6 bases and 5 bases respectively, with 19 bases between them. Germline V gene sequence: CDR1 MNHNY, CDR2 SVGAGI (reference sequence).